The rows below give T cell receptor beta chains drawn from one sample of a study of shared T cell receptors in the human thymus. Sequenced by immunoSEQ multiplex PCR; TCRdb stores in-frame clones only, minus some. Of hundreds of thousands of clones listed, around 87% are singletons. The same sample was also used in a study of human thymus T cells.

Sequenced material: thymocytes. The receptors here all came from a boy in the first two years of life with a congenital heart defect. Both conserved end residues are part of each CDR3. A D gene is named only where the DNA matches it firmly. Clone size is not always given. Where it is, it says once, few, many or a class for expanded clones.

CDR3nt: TGTGCCAGCAGCCAATCTTGGAGGGCGGAGCAGTTCTTC
CDR3aa: CASSQSWRAEQFF
v_gene: TRBV4-2
abundance: -
d_gene: -
j_gene: TRBJ2-1

CDR3nt: TGTGCCACCAGCAGAGGCCGACTAGCGGGAGCCTACGAGCAGTACTTC
CDR3aa: CATSRGRLAGAYEQYF
v_gene: TRBV15
abundance: -
d_gene: TRBD2
j_gene: TRBJ2-7

CDR3nt: TGTGCCACCAGCAGAGTATTCGGTTGGGGAGACAATGAGCAGTTCTTC
CDR3aa: CATSRVFGWGDNEQFF
v_gene: TRBV15
abundance: -
d_gene: -
j_gene: TRBJ2-1

CDR3nt: TGTGCCAGCAGTCGTACTAGCGGGGGTTACAATGAGCAGTTCTTC
CDR3aa: CASSRTSGGYNEQFF
v_gene: TRBV25-1
abundance: -
d_gene: TRBD2
j_gene: TRBJ2-1

CDR3nt: TGTGCCAGCAGCGTCCGGACAGTCACTGAAGCTTTCTTT
CDR3aa: CASSVRTVTEAFF
v_gene: TRBV9
abundance: -
d_gene: -
j_gene: TRBJ1-1

CDR3nt: TGTGCCAGCAGCGAGCGGGGGGTCTTCTACAATGAGCAGTTCTTC
CDR3aa: CASSERGVFYNEQFF
v_gene: TRBV9
abundance: -
d_gene: TRBD2
j_gene: TRBJ2-1

CDR3nt: TGTGCCAGCAGTGGGTCAGACTCTGGAAACACCATATATTTT
CDR3aa: CASSGSDSGNTIYF
v_gene: TRBV6-1
abundance: few
d_gene: -
j_gene: TRBJ1-3

CDR3nt: TGCAGCGTTGCTACTAGGACCCAGTACTTC
CDR3aa: CSVATRTQYF
v_gene: TRBV29-1
abundance: once
d_gene: -
j_gene: TRBJ2-5

CDR3nt: TGTGCCAGCAGCTACCTAGGCCCAGAGACCCAGTACTTC
CDR3aa: CASSYLGPETQYF
v_gene: TRBV7-2
abundance: -
d_gene: -
j_gene: TRBJ2-5

CDR3nt: TGTGCCAGCGTGACAGGGAAAGAAAAACTGTTTTTT
CDR3aa: CASVTGKEKLFF
v_gene: TRBV6-1
abundance: -
d_gene: TRBD1
j_gene: TRBJ1-4

CDR3nt: TGTGCCACCAGCAGAGATGGGGCCAACCCGATCGATCGGACTATCCAGAGCTCCTACAATGAGCAGTTCTTC
CDR3aa: CATSRDGANPIDRTIQSSYNEQFF
v_gene: TRBV15
abundance: -
d_gene: -
j_gene: TRBJ2-1

CDR3nt: TGTGCCAGTAGTCCTAACCCCAACACTGAAGCTTTCTTT
CDR3aa: CASSPNPNTEAFF
v_gene: TRBV2
abundance: -
d_gene: -
j_gene: TRBJ1-1

CDR3nt: TGTGCCTGGAGTCGACGGGACATTCAGTACTTC
CDR3aa: CAWSRRDIQYF
v_gene: TRBV30
abundance: -
d_gene: -
j_gene: TRBJ2-4

CDR3nt: TGTGCCAGCAGCTTGGCAGGGGGAAACTATGGCTACACCTTC
CDR3aa: CASSLAGGNYGYTF
v_gene: TRBV5-5
abundance: -
d_gene: TRBD1
j_gene: TRBJ1-2

CDR3nt: TGTGCCAGTAGAAACGGTGGCGAGCAGTACTTC
CDR3aa: CASRNGGEQYF
v_gene: TRBV19
abundance: -
d_gene: -
j_gene: TRBJ2-7

CDR3nt: TGTGCCACCAGCAGAGCGGGGAAAGTAGCGGGAGTCCCAGATACGCAGTATTTT
CDR3aa: CATSRAGKVAGVPDTQYF
v_gene: TRBV15
abundance: -
d_gene: TRBD2
j_gene: TRBJ2-3

CDR3nt: TGTGCCAGACCTTCGGACAGGTCGTACCAAGAGACCCAGTACTTC
CDR3aa: CARPSDRSYQETQYF
v_gene: TRBV28
abundance: -
d_gene: TRBD1
j_gene: TRBJ2-5

CDR3nt: TGTGCCAGCAGCACTAGCGGGGGGGCAAATGAGCAGTTCTTC
CDR3aa: CASSTSGGANEQFF
v_gene: TRBV5-6
abundance: -
d_gene: TRBD2
j_gene: TRBJ2-1

CDR3nt: TGTGCCAGTAGTGGCCCGGGACAGGGTTACCAGCCCCAGCATTTT
CDR3aa: CASSGPGQGYQPQHF
v_gene: TRBV19
abundance: once
d_gene: TRBD1
j_gene: TRBJ1-5

CDR3nt: TGTGCCAGTAGTGTCCCGGACAGGGAAGGTGAAAAACTGTTTTTT
CDR3aa: CASSVPDREGEKLFF
v_gene: TRBV19
abundance: -
d_gene: TRBD1
j_gene: TRBJ1-4

CDR3nt: TGTGCCAGCAGTCACCGGACAGGGAACCCCTACGAGCAGTACTTC
CDR3aa: CASSHRTGNPYEQYF
v_gene: TRBV28
abundance: -
d_gene: TRBD1
j_gene: TRBJ2-7

CDR3nt: TGTGCCTGGAAACAGGGGACCTACGAGCAGTACTTC
CDR3aa: CAWKQGTYEQYF
v_gene: TRBV30
abundance: -
d_gene: TRBD1
j_gene: TRBJ2-7

CDR3nt: TGTGCCAGCAGCTTAGGGACCTATACAGGGGGCACTGAAGCTTTCTTT
CDR3aa: CASSLGTYTGGTEAFF
v_gene: TRBV11-2
abundance: -
d_gene: TRBD1
j_gene: TRBJ1-1

CDR3nt: TGTGCCAGTACCCCCGACAGGGGGACTGAAGCTTTCTTT
CDR3aa: CASTPDRGTEAFF
v_gene: TRBV19
abundance: -
d_gene: TRBD1
j_gene: TRBJ1-1

CDR3nt: TGTGCCAGCAGCTTAGTACCGGGACTAGCACGACCGGGGGGGGAGACCCAGTACTTC
CDR3aa: CASSLVPGLARPGGETQYF
v_gene: TRBV11-2
abundance: -
d_gene: TRBD2
j_gene: TRBJ2-5

CDR3nt: TGTGCCAGCAGCTTTCTAGGACAGGCCCGGGGAGAGACCCAGTACTTC
CDR3aa: CASSFLGQARGETQYF
v_gene: TRBV7-9
abundance: once
d_gene: TRBD1
j_gene: TRBJ2-5

CDR3nt: TGTGCCTGGAAAGGCGGGAGGGGAATTAGGGATACGCAGTATTTT
CDR3aa: CAWKGGRGIRDTQYF
v_gene: TRBV30
abundance: few
d_gene: TRBD2
j_gene: TRBJ2-3

CDR3nt: TGTGCCATCGATGAGGCTTTCTTT
CDR3aa: CAIDEAFF
v_gene: TRBV5-4
abundance: few
d_gene: -
j_gene: TRBJ1-1

CDR3nt: TGTGCCACACAATCAGGGGGCGCATCCGAGCAGTACTTC
CDR3aa: CATQSGGASEQYF
v_gene: TRBV10-3
abundance: once
d_gene: TRBD1
j_gene: TRBJ2-7

CDR3nt: TGTGCCAGCAGTTACCGGCAGGGTGAAGCTTTCTTT
CDR3aa: CASSYRQGEAFF
v_gene: TRBV6-5
abundance: once
d_gene: -
j_gene: TRBJ1-1

CDR3nt: TGTGCCAGCAGTTGGCCCGGTACAGGGGGCGAGCAGTACTTC
CDR3aa: CASSWPGTGGEQYF
v_gene: TRBV6-6
abundance: -
d_gene: TRBD1
j_gene: TRBJ2-7

CDR3nt: TGTGCCAGTAGTCTACCGGGACAGGGTTTCTACGAGCAGTACTTC
CDR3aa: CASSLPGQGFYEQYF
v_gene: TRBV19
abundance: -
d_gene: TRBD1
j_gene: TRBJ2-7